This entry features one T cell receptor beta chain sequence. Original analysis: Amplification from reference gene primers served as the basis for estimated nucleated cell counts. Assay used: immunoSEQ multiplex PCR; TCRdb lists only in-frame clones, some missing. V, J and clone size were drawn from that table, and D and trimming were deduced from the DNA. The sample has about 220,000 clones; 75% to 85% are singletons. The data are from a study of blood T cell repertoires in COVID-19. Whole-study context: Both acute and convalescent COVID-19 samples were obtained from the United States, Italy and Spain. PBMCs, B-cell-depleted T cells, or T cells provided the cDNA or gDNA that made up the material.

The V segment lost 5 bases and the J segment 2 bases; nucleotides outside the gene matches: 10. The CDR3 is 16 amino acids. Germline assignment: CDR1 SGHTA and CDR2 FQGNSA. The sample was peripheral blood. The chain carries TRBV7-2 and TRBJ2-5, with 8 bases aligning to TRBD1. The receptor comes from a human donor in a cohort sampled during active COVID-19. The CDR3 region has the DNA TGTGCCAGCAGCGCCTCTGCGACAGGGGTTCAAGAGACCCAGTACTTC. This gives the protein CASSASATGVQETQYF.